The entry below gives a single T cell receptor (beta chain) sequence along with its context. One end of the junction does not line up with germline, which may come from a read error. Per the authors' pipeline: Scientists estimated how many nucleated cells there were by amplifying reference gene primers. The method was immunoSEQ multiplex PCR; TCRdb's version includes in-frame clones alone and lacks a portion of them. V, J and clone size were drawn from that table, and D and trimming were deduced from the DNA. Counted here are 25,000 to 35,000 clones, 89% occurring once; the ten biggest clones make up 0.55% to 0.7%. The sample belongs to a study of blood T cell repertoires in COVID-19. Background on the study: Whether acute or convalescent, the COVID-19 samples came from the United States, Italy and Spain. From T cells, B-cell-depleted T cells, or PBMCs came the material, which was cDNA or gDNA.

Germline lookup yields CDR1 SGHDT and CDR2 YYEEEE. CDR3 length equals 15 residues. Sequenced material: peripheral blood. This TCR was recovered from a woman between 40 and 55 years old with active or convalescent COVID-19. The genes are TRBV5-6 and TRBJ1-1; TRBD1 is a possible D gene (6 bases). CDR3 sequence reads: CASRLSHRENAEAFF. CDR3 DNA: TGTGCCAGCAGATTGTCCCACAGGGAGAACGCTGAAGCTTTCTTT.